This TCR beta chain derives from a study of T cell changes during pregnancy in multiple sclerosis. The assay was immunoSEQ multiplex PCR, and TCRdb's table has in-frame clones only and misses some. The sample lists 35,000 to 40,000 clones; roughly nine tenths were seen once. The TCR was taken from a female donor with multiple sclerosis, enrolled in a pregnancy study. The sample in question was CD4+ T cells from peripheral blood mononuclear cells, obtained in the third trimester of pregnancy.

The CDR3 sequence: CAISELEETQYF. For the CDR3, the DNA is TGTGCCATCAGTGAACTGGAAGAGACCCAGTACTTC. The V and J genes are TRBV10-3 and TRBJ2-5, with unresolved D. The CDR3 is made up of 12 amino acids. V was trimmed by 3 bases and J by 3 bases, leaving 5 bases between them. The germline gives CDR1 ENHRY, CDR2 SYGVKD.